Shown below are 27 T cell receptor beta chains from a single sample sequenced in a study of blood T cell repertoires in COVID-19. Some clones are missing from TCRdb's copy, which holds only in-frame ones; the method was immunoSEQ multiplex PCR. In the table there are fewer than 55,000 clones, around 90% of which are singletons. Sequencing used peripheral blood. The origin of the receptors is a man aged 50-59 years with active COVID-19.

The rearrangement uses TRBV19 and TRBJ1-5; TRBD1 aligns across 8 bases. The V gene's germline CDR1 is LNHDA and CDR2 SQIVND (reference sequence). V lost 5 bases and J lost 8; bases outside the gene matches: 5. This CDR3 contains 13 residues. The CDR3: CASSSDRGEPQHF. The CDR3 coding sequence is TGTGCCAGTAGTTCCGACAGGGGTGAGCCCCAGCATTTT.

This chain links TRBV25-1 with TRBJ2-3, with a tentative D call TRBD1 (6 bases). Germline V CDR1 and CDR2: MGHDK, SYGVNS. CDR3 length: 14 amino acids. The V end was cut by 3 bases, the J end by 5 bases, with 12 bases between. The CDR3 spells CASSDRGSRDTQYF. For the CDR3, the DNA is TGTGCCAGCAGTGACAGGGGTTCCCGAGATACGCAGTATTTT.

This chain uses TRBV5-6 with TRBJ2-3; a possible D gene is TRBD1 (6 bases). The V gene's germline CDR1 is SGHDT and CDR2 YYEEEE. Trimming pared 0 bases from V and 9 bases from J, leaving 8 bases between. CDR3 size: 12 residues. CDR3 residues: CASSLARGTQYF. The CDR3 nucleotides are TGTGCCAGCAGCTTGGCCAGGGGAACGCAGTATTTT. The full variable domain, with the rest looked up from reference TRBV5-6 and TRBJ2-3, is DAGVTQSPTHLIKTRGQQVTLRCSPKSGHDTVSWYQQALGQGPQFIFQYYEEEERQRGNFPDRFSGHQFPNYSSELNVNALLLGDSALYLCASSLARGTQYFGPGTRLTVL.

This rearrangement joins TRBV20-1 to TRBJ2-7; D is possibly TRBD2 (6 bases). Trimming removed 5 bases from V and 5 bases from J, with 22 bases in between. Germline V gene sequence: CDR1 DFQATT, CDR2 SNEGSKA (reference sequence). The CDR3 length is 15 residues. The DNA for the CDR3 is TGCAGTGCTGGTGGGGGAGGCCCCTGGTTTGACGAGCAGTACTTC. Its protein is CSAGGGGPWFDEQYF.

The chain uses TRBV2 and TRBJ1-1; D gene ambiguous. In germline, CDR1 is SNHLY, CDR2 FYNNEI. The CDR3 has 12 amino acids. Trimming removed 8 bases at V and 4 bases at J, with 11 bases between. For the CDR3, the DNA is TGTGCCAGCTCCCTACGTGGCACTGAAGCTTTCTTT. This translates into CASSLRGTEAFF.

The chain uses TRBV30 and TRBJ1-2, with D tentatively TRBD1 (6 bases). The V and J ends lost 3 bases and 3 bases respectively, with 14 bases between them. The CDR3 has 14 residues. Germline V gene lookup returns CDR1 GTSNPN and CDR2 SVGIG (reference sequence). CDR3 sequence (DNA): TGTGCCTGGAGCTCTCAACAGGGATACTATGGCTACACCTTC. Amino acids: CAWSSQQGYYGYTF.

V is TRBV6-5 and J is TRBJ2-7, with 7 bases identical to TRBD2. Unmatched junction bases numbered 8, after V lost 7 bases and J lost 2 bases. Looked up from germline, CDR1 is MNHEY and CDR2 is SVGAGI. The CDR3 spans 14 residues. The CDR3 DNA follows: TGTGCCAGCACCTTGGGAGCGGGGCCCTACGAGCAGTACGTC. Translated, it gives CASTLGAGPYEQYV.

The chain carries TRBV11-2 and TRBJ1-1; possible D gene TRBD1, 6 bases. CDR3 length: 15 residues. The V gene's germline CDR1 is SGHAT and CDR2 FQNNGV. Trimming took off 3 bases at V and 0 bases at J, with 11 bases between the two ends. The CDR3 here is CASSLKGQMNTEAFF. The CDR3 DNA reads TGTGCCAGCAGCTTGAAGGGACAAATGAACACTGAAGCTTTCTTT.

This clone has a handful of counts. The chain combines TRBV5-4 with TRBJ1-2, with 7 bases matching TRBD1. This CDR3 region has 14 residues. J was trimmed by 5 bases and V by 4 bases; bases with no gene match: 8. The germline V gene has CDR1 SGHNT and CDR2 YYREEE (reference sequence). In DNA form, the CDR3 reads TGTGCCAGCAGCACTGCAGGGGGTTATTATGGCTACACCTTC. It is translated as CASSTAGGYYGYTF. The whole variable domain, filled in from reference TRBV5-4 and TRBJ1-2, reads ETGVTQSPTHLIKTRGQQVTLRCSSQSGHNTVSWYQQALGQGPQFIFQYYREEENGRGNFPPRFSGLQFPNYSSELNVNALELDDSALYLCASSTAGGYYGYTFGSGTRLTVV.

CDR3 region: CSASGAGNQPQHF. CDR3 coding DNA: TGCAGTGCTAGTGGGGCAGGCAATCAGCCCCAGCATTTT. This chain connects TRBV20-1 to TRBJ1-5; tentatively, D is TRBD1 (5 bases). The germline CDR1 and CDR2 sequences are DFQATT and SNEGSKA (reference sequence). CDR3 length: 13 amino acids. Trimming removed 3 bases at V and 2 bases at J, with 8 bases between.

This chain links TRBV30 with TRBJ2-6; 7 nucleotides match TRBD1. This CDR3 contains 15 residues. Germline assignment: CDR1 GTSNPN and CDR2 SVGIG (reference sequence). Trimming took 3 bases from V and 3 from J; bases not matched to a gene: 5. CDR3 nucleotides: TGTGCCTGGAGCGTACAGGGGTATGGGGCCAACGTCCTGACTTTC. It translates to CAWSVQGYGANVLTF. Together with reference TRBV30 and TRBJ2-6, the CDR3 gives the full variable domain: SQTIHQWPATLVQPVGSPLSLECTVEGTSNPNLYWYRQAAGRGLQLLFYSVGIGQISSEVPQNLSASRPQDRQFILSSKKLLLSDSGFYLCAWSVQGYGANVLTFGAGSRLTVL.

The CDR3 here is CASSPPASGYSGANVLTF. The CDR3 DNA sequence: TGTGCCAGCTCACCACCGGCTAGCGGATACTCTGGGGCCAACGTCCTGACTTTC. This chain connects TRBV18 to TRBJ2-6; 7 positions agree with TRBD2. Per the germline V gene, CDR1 is KGHSH and CDR2 is LQKENI. This CDR3 region has 18 residues. J was trimmed by 0 bases and V by 0 bases; bases with no gene match: 5.

This rearrangement joins TRBV11-3 to TRBJ2-2; 10 nucleotides agree with TRBD2. This CDR3 spans 15 amino acids. J lost 4 bases, V lost 5 bases, and 4 bases had no gene match. Germline assignment: CDR1 SGHNT and CDR2 YENEEA. The CDR3 here is CASSQSGGVTGELFF. The CDR3 DNA reads as TGTGCCAGCAGCCAGAGCGGGGGGGTCACCGGGGAGCTGTTTTTT.

The CDR3 is CSVEGGSPNEKLFF. The CDR3 DNA sequence: TGCAGCGTTGAAGGGGGCAGTCCGAATGAAAAACTGTTTTTT. This chain connects TRBV29-1 to TRBJ1-4; tentatively, D is TRBD1 (5 bases). V was shortened by 1 base and J by 5 bases, with 11 bases between the two germline ends. Germline V gives CDR1 SQVTM, CDR2 ANQGSEA. There are 14 residues in the CDR3.

This chain connects TRBV14 to TRBJ2-1; TRBD2 matches 13 bases. This CDR3 is built from 13 residues. Per the germline V gene, CDR1 is SGHDN and CDR2 is FVKESK. V was clipped by 8 bases and J by 6 bases; unmatched bases: 1. The CDR3 DNA reads TGTGCCAGCCGGACTAGCGGGAGCAATGAGCAGTTCTTC. Its translation: CASRTSGSNEQFF.

This chain joins TRBV7-2 and TRBJ2-3, with 11 bases identical to TRBD2. From germline, CDR1 is SGHTA and CDR2 FQGNSA. The CDR3 sequence is 17 residues long. Trimming at V came to 1 base and at J to 0 bases, leaving 3 bases not matched to a gene. CDR3 in amino acids: CASSLVPSGGSTDTQYF. The CDR3 coding sequence is TGTGCCAGCAGCTTAGTGCCTAGCGGGGGGAGCACAGATACGCAGTATTTT. Variable domain in full (rest from reference TRBV7-2 and TRBJ2-3): GAGVSQSPSNKVTEKGKDVELRCDPISGHTALYWYRQSLGQGLEFLIYFQGNSAPDKSGLPSDRFSAERTGGSVSTLTIQRTQQEDSAVYLCASSLVPSGGSTDTQYFGPGTRLTVL.

V is TRBV18 and J is TRBJ1-5, with TRBD1 identical over 8 bases. V gave up 3 bases and J gave up 4 bases; unmatched junction bases: 5. The CDR3 extends over 15 amino acids. The germline V gene encodes CDR1 KGHSH and CDR2 LQKENI. CDR3 coding DNA: TGTGCCAGCTCACCTATCGGACAGGGAAATCAGCCCCAGCATTTT. Amino acids: CASSPIGQGNQPQHF.

The chain is built from TRBV6-5 and TRBJ1-5, with 9 positions matching TRBD1. The CDR3 is 15 amino acids. Germline values: CDR1 MNHEY, CDR2 SVGAGI. Unmatched junction bases numbered 6, after V lost 8 bases and J lost 1 base. The CDR3 protein is CASEDRGSSNQPQHF. The DNA of the CDR3 is TGTGCCAGCGAGGACAGGGGATCCAGCAATCAGCCCCAGCATTTT.

V is TRBV5-1 and J is TRBJ2-5; TRBD1 might be the D (7 bases). CDR3 length equals 16 residues. V lost 4 bases to trimming and J lost 5 bases, with 21 bases between them. Germline V gene data show CDR1 as SGHRS and CDR2 as YFSETQ. CDR3 sequence reads: CASSAGGAGGWETQYF. The CDR3 coding sequence is TGCGCCAGCAGCGCCGGAGGGGCAGGGGGTTGGGAGACCCAGTACTTC.

This chain links TRBV10-3 with TRBJ2-5, with D possibly being TRBD2 (6 bases). Germline CDR1 ENHRY, CDR2 SYGVKD. The CDR3 runs to 14 residues. V shed 2 bases and J shed 5 bases, with 12 bases lying between them. CDR3 region: CAISEPRAGETQYF. The DNA of the CDR3 is TGTGCCATCAGTGAGCCGAGGGCGGGGGAGACCCAGTACTTC.

The chain recombines TRBV10-3 with TRBJ2-7, with 10 bases identical to TRBD1. With 4 bases clipped from V and 3 bases from J, the junction kept 3 bases outside the gene matches. The CDR3 runs to 14 residues. Germline assignment: CDR1 ENHRY and CDR2 SYGVKD. CDR3 region: CAISVGDRGYEQYF. The CDR3 DNA reads TGTGCCATCAGTGTGGGGGACAGGGGCTACGAGCAGTACTTC.

The chain couples TRBV4-1 to TRBJ2-4, with 7 bases that match TRBD1. This CDR3 has 12 residues. The ends lost 1 base at V and 12 bases at J; junction bases unmatched: 3. The germline gives CDR1 MGHRA, CDR2 YSYEKL. The CDR3 protein is CASSQGTGDQYF. Here the CDR3 DNA reads TGCGCCAGCAGCCAAGGAACAGGGGATCAGTACTTC.

The chain carries TRBV2 and TRBJ2-2; D is possibly TRBD1 (6 bases). Trimming removed 7 bases at V and 0 bases at J, with 21 bases between. The CDR3 totals 18 residues. The germline CDR1 and CDR2 sequences are SNHLY and FYNNEI. Written as DNA, the CDR3 is TGTGCCAGCACCTTAACCTACCAGGGGTTGGCGAACACCGGGGAGCTGTTTTTT. Translating gives CASTLTYQGLANTGELFF.

The chain links TRBV7-9 to TRBJ1-6; D not resolved. In germline, CDR1 is SEHNR, CDR2 FQNEAQ (reference sequence). The V end was cut by 5 bases, the J end by 8 bases, with 25 bases between. CDR3 size: 18 residues. The CDR3 DNA sequence: TGTGCCAGCAGCCGGTCTTTTTTGGGAGGACGGTCTGATTCACCCCTCCACTTT. Its translation is CASSRSFLGGRSDSPLHF.

The chain recombines TRBV20-1 with TRBJ1-3; 8 nucleotides align to TRBD1. Germline CDR1 reads DFQATT; CDR2 reads SNEGSKA (reference sequence). This CDR3 has 16 amino acids. V lost 3 bases and J lost 0; bases outside the gene matches: 7. CDR3 bases: TGCAGTGCTAGTGGACAGGGTCTGGGCTCTGGAAACACCATATATTTT. It translates to CSASGQGLGSGNTIYF.

The chain has TRBV9 and TRBJ2-1; D may be TRBD2 (6 bases). The CDR3 is 16 residues long. The germline V gene encodes CDR1 SGDLS and CDR2 YYNGEE. The germline V and J ends were trimmed by 0 bases and 5 bases, with 15 bases remaining between them. The CDR3: CASSVGSQRVNNEQFF. The CDR3 DNA is TGTGCCAGCAGCGTAGGGTCCCAGCGGGTTAACAATGAGCAGTTCTTC.

The CDR3 protein is CASSLGSGGYTF. The CDR3 DNA reads as TGTGCCAGCAGTCTAGGATCGGGTGGCTACACCTTC. The chain joins TRBV12-3 or TRBV12-4 to TRBJ1-2, with unresolved D. The CDR3 is made up of 12 amino acids. V lost 5 bases and J 7 bases, leaving 11 bases between the germline ends.